This T cell receptor beta chain appears in the sequencing data of a study of blood T cell repertoires in COVID-19. Study-level information: Sites in the United States, Italy and Spain provided acute and convalescent COVID-19 samples. In each case, the material was cDNA or gDNA derived from T cells, B-cell-depleted T cells, or PBMCs.

Original processing notes: Estimates of nucleated cell counts were drawn from the amplification of reference gene primers. Here immunoSEQ multiplex PCR was the method, and the copy in TCRdb shows in-frame clones only, minus some. That table is the source of V, J and clone size, and D and trimming were worked out from the DNA. The data contain a few hundred thousand clones, 88% of them singletons. The specimen was peripheral blood. This clonotype was obtained from a man aged 18 to 30 with active or convalescent COVID-19.

CDR3 loop: CASSPGSGGDTQYF. CDR3 DNA: TGTGCCAGCAGCCCTGGGAGCGGGGGAGATACGCAGTATTTT. The chain carries TRBV7-3 and TRBJ2-3; 8 bases line up with TRBD2. CDR1 is SGHTA, CDR2 FQGTGA, per germline. The CDR3 consists of 14 residues. The V and J ends lost 5 bases and 5 bases, in that order; junction bases with no gene match: 6. Based on the CDR3 plus reference TRBV7-3 and TRBJ2-3, the full variable domain is GAGVSQTPSNKVTEKGKYVELRCDPISGHTALYWYRQSLGQGPEFLIYFQGTGAADDSGLPNDRFFAVRPEGSVSTLKIQRTERGDSAVYLCASSPGSGGDTQYFGPGTRLTVL.